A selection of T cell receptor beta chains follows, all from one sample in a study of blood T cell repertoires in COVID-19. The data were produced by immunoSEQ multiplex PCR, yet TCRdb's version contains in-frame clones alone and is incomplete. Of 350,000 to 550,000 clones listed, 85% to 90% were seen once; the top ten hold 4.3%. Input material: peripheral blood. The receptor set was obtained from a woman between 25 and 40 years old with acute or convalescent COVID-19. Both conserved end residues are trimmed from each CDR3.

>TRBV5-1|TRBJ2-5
ASSLGLAAGARETQY
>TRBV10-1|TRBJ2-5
ASSAVAGARETQY
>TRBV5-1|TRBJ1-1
ASSLDSGGNTEAF
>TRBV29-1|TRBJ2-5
SVGVVRDSFFGETQY
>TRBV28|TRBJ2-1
ASIRTGGDEQF
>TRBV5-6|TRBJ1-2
ASSPSLLGGTYGYT
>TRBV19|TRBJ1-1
ASSGLRNTEAF
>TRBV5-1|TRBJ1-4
ASSPRTGGDEKLF
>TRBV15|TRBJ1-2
ATSRPLGQANLYGYT
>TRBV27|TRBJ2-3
ASSESSVGDTQY
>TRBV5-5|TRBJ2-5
ASSSAGRGGLLETQY
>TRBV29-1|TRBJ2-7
SVEDAAQGHPYEQY
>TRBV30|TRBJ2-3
AWSEWGGRTDTQY
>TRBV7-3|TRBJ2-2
ASSLGAGAMAGELF
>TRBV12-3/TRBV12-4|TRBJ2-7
ASGRTDEQY
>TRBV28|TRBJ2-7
ASSAPGQGETYEQY
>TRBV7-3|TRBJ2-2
ASSEQGRGNTGELF
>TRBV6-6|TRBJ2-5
ASRPRGAEETQY
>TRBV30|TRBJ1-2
AWSRGTGYTNWGYT
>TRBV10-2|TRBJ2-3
ASSEYGTVTDTQY
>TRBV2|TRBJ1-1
ASSLEGMNTEAF
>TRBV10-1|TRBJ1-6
ASSEGAANSPLH
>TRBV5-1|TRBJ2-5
ASSSGSTDQETQY